These T cell receptor beta chains were read from a single sample in a study of cytomegalovirus exposure and HLA in healthy donors. Assay: immunoSEQ multiplex PCR; the TCRdb copy retains only in-frame clones and omits some. The top ten hold 4.2% of the sample, which has around 150,000 clones, roughly 89% seen once. Sequencing was done on a sample of PBMCs. The source is a man aged 18 to 30 in good health and CMV-seropositive. Both conserved end residues are part of each CDR3. D genes are given only for firm matches.

. | TRBV9 | CASSVGLWGHSTDTQYF
. | TRBV5-6 | CASSGSAYEQYF
TRBD2 | TRBV9 | CASRQNLGLVYEQYF
. | TRBV6-5 | CASSYVSGTNYGYTF
. | TRBV7-9 | CASSQGSRIYEQYF
. | TRBV7-2 | CASSLARLNEKLFF
TRBD1 | TRBV19 | CATSKGGIPGETQYF
. | TRBV27 | CASSLSYGGTGELFF
. | TRBV11-3 | CASSLAGTNEKLFF
. | TRBV11-3 | CASSPPGDGNYGYTF
. | TRBV29-1 | CSVEDRDDYGYTF
TRBD1 | TRBV27 | CASSWTGVGEQYF
TRBD1 | TRBV7-8 | CASSFSNSDRGETQYF
. | TRBV5-1 | CASSQQRGEQFF
TRBD2 | TRBV7-6 | CASSLGGRGPYNEQFF